What follows are 32 T cell receptor beta chains derived from one specimen sequenced in a study of blood T cell repertoires in COVID-19. Sequencing used immunoSEQ multiplex PCR; TCRdb keeps in-frame clones, though not all of them. The data show under 200,000 clones, with about 88% seen just once and roughly 0.95% held by the top ten. The sample was peripheral blood. These receptors all come from a man aged 18 to 29 with acute or convalescent COVID-19.

This chain joins TRBV6-6 and TRBJ1-3; 8 bases align to TRBD1. V dropped 0 bases and J dropped 4; count of bases not matched to a gene: 5. Germline V lookup: CDR1 MNHNY, CDR2 SVGAGI (reference sequence). The CDR3 length is 16 residues. As DNA, the CDR3 is TGTGCCAGCAGTTACTCTTGGACAGGGACCGGAAACACCATATATTTT. Amino acids: CASSYSWTGTGNTIYF.

The chain uses TRBV9 and TRBJ1-3; a possible D gene is TRBD1 (6 bases). V lost 6 bases to trimming and J lost 1 base, with 8 bases between them. Looked up from germline, CDR1 is SGDLS and CDR2 is YYNGEE. The CDR3 spans 13 residues. DNA of the CDR3: TGTGCCAGCACGCAGGGGTCTGGAAACACCATATATTTT. It codes for CASTQGSGNTIYF. The full variable domain, in which reference TRBV9 and TRBJ1-3 provide the parts outside the CDR3, is DSGVTQTPKHLITATGQRVTLRCSPRSGDLSVYWYQQSLDQGLQFLIQYYNGEERAKGNILERFSAQQFPDLHSELNLSSLELGDSALYFCASTQGSGNTIYFGEGSWLTVV.

Here the CDR3 reads CASSPGGTHTDTQYF. CDR3 in DNA: TGTGCCAGTAGTCCGGGCGGGACCCACACAGATACGCAGTATTTT. The gene calls are TRBV19 and TRBJ2-3; a possible D gene is TRBD2 (6 bases). The CDR3 contains 15 residues. V lost 5 bases to trimming and J lost 2 bases, with 14 bases between them. Germline lookup yields CDR1 LNHDA and CDR2 SQIVND (reference sequence). Drawing the rest from reference TRBV19 and TRBJ2-3, the complete variable domain is DGGITQSPKYLFRKEGQNVTLSCEQNLNHDAMYWYRQDPGQGLRLIYYSQIVNDFQKGDIAEGYSVSREKKESFPLTVTSAQKNPTAFYLCASSPGGTHTDTQYFGPGTRLTVL.

J is TRBJ2-3 and V is TRBV3-1 (or the pseudogene TRBV3-2); unclear D gene. CDR1 and CDR2 from the germline V gene are LGHDT and YNNKEL (reference sequence). V gave up 0 bases and J gave up 0 bases, with 13 bases separating them. The CDR3 extends over 17 amino acids. CDR3 nucleotide sequence: TGTGCCAGCAGCCAAGAAGAGGCTACCGCTAGCACAGATACGCAGTATTTT. Its protein product is CASSQEEATASTDTQYF.

This clone was recorded at least ten times. V is TRBV3-1 (or the pseudogene TRBV3-2) and J is TRBJ1-4; 7 bases agree with TRBD1. Trimming took 6 bases from V and 8 from J; bases not matched to a gene: 6. The length of the CDR3 is 13 residues. Germline lookup yields CDR1 LGHDT and CDR2 YNNKEL (reference sequence). In DNA form, the CDR3 reads TGTGCCAGCAGAGGACAGGTTTGGGAAAAACTGTTTTTT. This codes for CASRGQVWEKLFF.

V gene TRBV9 combines with J gene TRBJ2-1, with no clear D. This CDR3 region has 15 residues. Trimming pared 0 bases from V and 3 bases from J, leaving 10 bases between. Germline values: CDR1 SGDLS, CDR2 YYNGEE. CDR3 in amino acids: CASSVDGSIYNEQFF. For the CDR3, the DNA is TGTGCCAGCAGCGTAGATGGTAGCATCTACAATGAGCAGTTCTTC.

This chain uses TRBV7-9 with TRBJ1-1; no reliable D call. The CDR3 contains 15 residues. V shed 7 bases and J shed 0 bases, with 15 bases lying between them. Per germline, CDR1 SEHNR and CDR2 FQNEAQ (reference sequence). The CDR3 coding sequence is TGTGCCAGCACCCCCGGGGTTTTAATGAACACTGAAGCTTTCTTT. It encodes CASTPGVLMNTEAFF.

The rearrangement links TRBV6-5 to TRBJ1-4, with 7 bases fitting TRBD1. V lost 4 bases to trimming and J lost 3 bases; unmatched junction nucleotides: 5. Germline V lookup: CDR1 MNHEY, CDR2 SVGAGI. The CDR3 sequence is 15 residues long. This CDR3 reads CASSSYGTANEKLFF. The CDR3 coding sequence is TGTGCCAGCAGTTCGTACGGGACAGCTAATGAAAAACTGTTTTTT.

For the CDR3, the DNA is TGTGCCAGCTCACCCGACAGGGTCGGGCAGCCCCAGCATTTT. Protein sequence: CASSPDRVGQPQHF. The genes are TRBV18 and TRBJ1-5, with TRBD1 matching 7 bases. The J segment lost 7 bases and the V segment lost 3 bases, leaving 6 bases of the junction unmatched. This CDR3 is 14 amino acids long. Germline CDR1 KGHSH, CDR2 LQKENI. Based on the CDR3 plus reference TRBV18 and TRBJ1-5, the full variable domain is NAGVMQNPRHLVRRRGQEARLRCSPMKGHSHVYWYRQLPEEGLKFMVYLQKENIIDESGMPKERFSAEFPKEGPSILRIQQVVRGDSAAYFCASSPDRVGQPQHFGDGTRLSIL.

The chain employs TRBV27 and TRBJ1-3, with 7 nucleotides matching TRBD1. V trimming: 5 bases; J trimming: 4 bases; junction bases outside the gene matches: 11. Per germline, CDR1 MNHEY and CDR2 SMNVEV (reference sequence). This CDR3 has 16 residues. The DNA for the CDR3 is TGTGCCAGCAGTCCCCAGACAGGGTTGTCCGGAAACACCATATATTTT. This sequence encodes CASSPQTGLSGNTIYF.

The chain is built from TRBV29-1 and TRBJ2-3, with 7 bases aligning to TRBD2. Germline V gives CDR1 SQVTM, CDR2 ANQGSEA. CDR3 size: 12 residues. Unmatched junction bases numbered 5, after V lost 5 bases and J lost 6 bases. The CDR3 coding sequence is TGCAGCGTTACGGTAGCGGGCGATACGCAGTATTTT. Translation: CSVTVAGDTQYF.

The chain uses TRBV9 and TRBJ2-1; the D is unclear. Looked up from germline, CDR1 is SGDLS and CDR2 is YYNGEE. Trimming stripped 3 bases from V and 3 bases from J, with 13 bases between. The CDR3 loop spans 15 amino acids. The CDR3 here is CASSALRGGYNEQFF. The CDR3 DNA is TGTGCCAGCAGCGCCCTTAGAGGTGGCTACAATGAGCAGTTCTTC.

This clone came up a few times. CDR3 sequence (DNA): TGTGCCTGGAGTGGGACAGGGGGCGGGGAGCTGTTTTTT. Protein sequence: CAWSGTGGGELFF. J is TRBJ2-2 and V is TRBV30, with TRBD1 identical over 10 bases. There are 13 residues in the CDR3. The V gene end was trimmed by 1 base and the J gene end by 7 bases; junction bases not matched to a gene: 0. Germline V gene lookup returns CDR1 GTSNPN and CDR2 SVGIG (reference sequence).

This clone has more than one count but fewer than ten. DNA of the CDR3: TGTGCCAGCAGGACAGATTCGAACACCGGGGAGCTGTTTTTT. It encodes CASRTDSNTGELFF. The chain combines TRBV7-9 with TRBJ2-2, with D maybe TRBD1 (5 bases). V lost 6 bases and J 0 bases, leaving 8 bases between the germline ends. CDR1 and CDR2 (germline): SEHNR, FQNEAQ (reference sequence). This CDR3 spans 14 amino acids.

The chain links TRBV20-1 to TRBJ2-7; D gene ambiguous. Germline loops: CDR1 DFQATT, CDR2 SNEGSKA (reference sequence). Trimming took off 3 bases at V and 1 base at J, with 10 bases between the two ends. The CDR3 runs to 13 residues. This CDR3 is CSASLGPSYEQYF. In nucleotides, the CDR3 is TGCAGTGCTAGTCTGGGCCCTTCCTACGAGCAGTACTTC.

This clone was found once. V and J are TRBV18 and TRBJ1-1; 8 bases fit TRBD1. The CDR3 contains 16 residues. Germline loops: CDR1 KGHSH, CDR2 LQKENI. V gave up 4 bases and J gave up 0 bases; unmatched junction bases: 7. CDR3 amino acids: CASSRDRGVLNTEAFF. The CDR3 nucleotides read TGTGCCAGCTCACGTGACAGGGGTGTATTGAACACTGAAGCTTTCTTT. Looking up the rest from reference TRBV18 and TRBJ1-1 gives the full variable domain: NAGVMQNPRHLVRRRGQEARLRCSPMKGHSHVYWYRQLPEEGLKFMVYLQKENIIDESGMPKERFSAEFPKEGPSILRIQQVVRGDSAAYFCASSRDRGVLNTEAFFGQGTRLTVV.

This clone came up once. The chain uses TRBV19 and TRBJ1-3; TRBD1 matches at 11 bases. Germline V lookup: CDR1 LNHDA, CDR2 SQIVND (reference sequence). V lost 5 bases and J lost 0; bases outside the gene matches: 6. The length of the CDR3 is 17 residues. The CDR3 spells CASSSGQGAFSGNTIYF. DNA for the CDR3: TGTGCCAGTAGTTCCGGACAGGGGGCTTTCTCTGGAAACACCATATATTTT.

This chain uses TRBV19 with TRBJ1-1; 7 positions agree with TRBD1. Germline V gives CDR1 LNHDA, CDR2 SQIVND (reference sequence). This CDR3 is 15 amino acids long. With V trimmed by 1 base and J by 0 bases, 2 bases remained unmatched. Here the CDR3 reads CASSIGQGLNTEAFF. For the CDR3, the DNA is TGTGCCAGTAGTATAGGACAGGGCTTGAACACTGAAGCTTTCTTT.

The rearrangement uses TRBV5-5 and TRBJ1-6, with D possibly TRBD1 on 5 matching bases. Germline CDR1 is SGHKS and CDR2 is YYEKEE (reference sequence). This CDR3 has 16 residues. V dropped 5 bases and J dropped 2 bases, with 14 bases sitting between them. CDR3 amino acids: CASSIEGLTYNSPLHF. The CDR3 DNA reads as TGTGCCAGCAGTATTGAGGGACTCACCTATAATTCACCCCTCCACTTT.

This clone was observed a single time. The chain carries TRBV12-3 or TRBV12-4 and TRBJ1-2, with 7 bases matching TRBD1. V gave up 7 bases and J gave up 8 bases; unmatched junction bases: 10. The CDR3 contains 13 residues. As DNA, the CDR3 is TGTGCCAGCACCCTAGGGGGCCCGAAAGGCTACACCTTC. Translating it yields CASTLGGPKGYTF.

This clone was observed a handful of times. The chain couples TRBV12-3 or TRBV12-4 to TRBJ1-2; D might be TRBD1 (5 bases). This CDR3 has 13 residues. Deletions cut 6 bases from V and 4 bases from J, with 12 bases between. In DNA, the CDR3 is TGTGCCAGCAGAGCTGGGACTGCCTATGGCTACACCTTC. Its protein product is CASRAGTAYGYTF.

This sequence joins TRBV12-5 and TRBJ2-7; D might be TRBD2 (6 bases). Germline values: CDR1 LGHNT, CDR2 FRNRAP. The CDR3 sequence is 16 residues long. The V and J ends lost 6 bases and 7 bases respectively, with 25 bases between them. CDR3 amino acids: CASGPTSSVGLQEQYF. The CDR3 DNA sequence: TGTGCTAGTGGCCCAACGTCTAGCGTGGGGCTCCAGGAGCAGTACTTC.

The V call is TRBV7-8, the J call TRBJ1-2; no clear D. This CDR3 has 15 amino acids. Germline V gene sequence: CDR1 SGHVS, CDR2 FQNEAQ. With 5 bases removed from V and 7 bases from J, the gap between germline ends came to 20 bases. CDR3 nucleotide sequence: TGTGCCAGCAGCCTCCAATCACTGCCATCTCCTGGCTACACCTTC. It yields the protein CASSLQSLPSPGYTF. The full variable domain, in which reference TRBV7-8 and TRBJ1-2 provide the parts outside the CDR3, is GAGVSQSPRYKVAKRGQDVALRCDPISGHVSLFWYQQALGQGPEFLTYFQNEAQLDKSGLPSDRFFAERPEGSVSTLKIQRTQQEDSAVYLCASSLQSLPSPGYTFGSGTRLTVV.

The chain employs TRBV11-2 and TRBJ1-3; 7 nucleotides align to TRBD1. The CDR3 runs to 17 residues. V gave up 0 bases and J gave up 0 bases; unmatched junction bases: 5. Germline V gene sequence: CDR1 SGHAT, CDR2 FQNNGV. CDR3 sequence: CASSLERQGFSGNTIYF. In DNA, the CDR3 is TGTGCCAGCAGCTTAGAGAGACAGGGTTTCTCTGGAAACACCATATATTTT.

As regards this clone: The sample contains more than one DNA sequence encoding this CDR3. The chain couples TRBV19 to TRBJ1-2, with TRBD1 matching 9 bases. CDR3 size: 14 residues. Unmatched junction bases numbered 5, after V lost 6 bases and J lost 3 bases. Germline CDR1 and CDR2: LNHDA and SQIVND (reference sequence). CDR3 sequence: CASRSTGGDYGYTF. CDR3 DNA sequence: TGTGCCAGTAGATCGACAGGGGGAGACTATGGCTACACCTTC.

The chain employs TRBV7-8 and TRBJ2-3; D possibly corresponds to TRBD1 (7 bases). V was clipped by 5 bases and J by 3 bases, with 15 bases between them. The CDR3 extends over 15 amino acids. Germline V lookup: CDR1 SGHVS, CDR2 FQNEAQ. The CDR3 loop reads CASSPQGRRTDTQYF. In DNA form, the CDR3 reads TGTGCCAGCAGCCCACAGGGGAGGAGAACAGATACGCAGTATTTT.

The CDR3 nucleotides read TGTGCCAGCAGCCAGGTGGCAGGGCAGGGTGAGCAGTTCTTC. Its protein product is CASSQVAGQGEQFF. This chain links TRBV7-2 with TRBJ2-1, with D possibly being TRBD1 (5 bases). The length of the CDR3 is 14 residues. Germline V lookup: CDR1 SGHTA, CDR2 FQGNSA. V was trimmed by 5 bases and J by 9 bases, leaving 17 bases between them.

This clone was recorded a few times. The chain recombines TRBV19 with TRBJ1-2; a weak D match, TRBD1 (6 bases). Germline CDR1 is LNHDA and CDR2 is SQIVND (reference sequence). The CDR3 length is 12 residues. The ends were cut back, 5 bases at V and 4 bases at J, with 8 bases in the middle. The CDR3 bases are TGTGCCAGTAGTCAGGGGATCTATGGCTACACCTTC. Its protein is CASSQGIYGYTF.

The V and J genes are TRBV6-4 and TRBJ1-6; TRBD1 aligns across 9 bases. Germline-derived CDR1 and CDR2 are MRHNA and SNTAGT. J gave up 8 bases and V 7 bases, and 6 bases lay outside the gene matches. The CDR3 length is 14 residues. CDR3 loop: CASIRTGVHSPLHF. The CDR3 DNA follows: TGTGCCAGCATTCGGACAGGGGTACATTCACCCCTCCACTTT.

The J gene is TRBJ1-6, the V gene TRBV3-1 (or the pseudogene TRBV3-2); possibly TRBD1 for D (6 bases). Germline-derived CDR1 and CDR2 are LGHDT and YNNKEL (reference sequence). CDR3 size: 16 residues. Trimming pared 1 base from V and 4 bases from J, leaving 11 bases between. CDR3 region: CASSQVGRGYNSPLHF. The CDR3 bases are TGTGCCAGCAGCCAAGTGGGCAGGGGATATAATTCACCCCTCCACTTT.

The chain uses TRBV6-6 and TRBJ1-4; TRBD1 aligns across 8 bases. CDR3 length equals 14 residues. Germline V gives CDR1 MNHNY, CDR2 SVGAGI (reference sequence). V shed 6 bases and J 7 bases; nucleotides not matched to a gene: 7. The CDR3 region has the DNA TGTGCCAGCAGCCCGGACAGGGCGCGTGAAAAACTGTTTTTT. It codes for CASSPDRAREKLFF.

This chain links TRBV9 with TRBJ1-4; 7 positions agree with TRBD1. CDR3 length: 16 amino acids. V was pared by 5 bases and J by 0 bases, with 7 bases of the junction left unmatched. Germline CDR1 reads SGDLS; CDR2 reads YYNGEE. DNA of the CDR3: TGTGCCAGCAGTCGAACAGGGGACTCAACTAATGAAAAACTGTTTTTT. Translated, it gives CASSRTGDSTNEKLFF.